The 16 T cell receptor beta chains presented below share a single source sample, sequenced in a study of T cell repertoires in cytomegalovirus infection. TCRdb ran MiXCR on the reads and lists one entry per CDR3 protein. Of under 800,000 distinct CDR3 sequences detected, 20% to 25% appear once; the ten largest clones hold 6.5% to 10%. What was sequenced was CD8+ T cells from PBMCs. These receptors were obtained from a human donor in good health (CMV status not recorded). Some clones in this sample may be carry-over from other donors' samples.

The J gene is TRBJ1-2, the V gene TRBV29-1, with D perhaps matching TRBD1 (6 bases). Trimming shortened V by 3 bases and J by 2 bases, and 22 bases separated the two germline ends. Germline V gives CDR1 SQVTM, CDR2 ANQGSEA. The CDR3 has 17 amino acids. The CDR3 is CSVDPPRGSLGNYGYTF. The CDR3 DNA reads as TGCAGCGTTGACCCCCCCAGGGGATCCCTCGGAAACTATGGCTACACCTTC.

Details on this clonotype: One end of the junction is discordant with germline, which a read error may explain. This chain connects TRBV13 to TRBJ2-3, with TRBD2 matching over 9 bases. The germline V gene has CDR1 PRHDT and CDR2 FYEKMQ (reference sequence). The CDR3 runs to 14 residues. CDR3 protein: CASSPGTSKDTQYF. DNA for the CDR3: TGTGCCAGCAGCCCTGGGACTAGCAAAGATACGCAGTATTTT.

This clonotype was seen many times. This chain links TRBV14 with TRBJ2-5, with no clear D. The V gene's germline CDR1 is SGHDN and CDR2 FVKESK. Trimming shortened V by 1 base and J by 2 bases, and 2 bases separated the two germline ends. CDR3 size: 12 residues. The CDR3 DNA reads TGTGCCAGCAGCCAAGTACAAGAGACCCAGTACTTC. Protein sequence: CASSQVQETQYF.

This clonotype was seen at least ten times. The chain recombines TRBV7-6 with TRBJ1-2; D is unclear. The CDR3 covers 14 residues. Germline CDR1 SGHVS, CDR2 FNYEAQ. The V gene lost 11 bases and the J gene lost 0 bases, with 16 bases spanning the gap. DNA for the CDR3: TGTGCCCGAACGTGGATTCCCTCTAACTATGGCTACACCTTC. Residues: CARTWIPSNYGYTF.

This chain joins TRBV20-1 and TRBJ2-1, with 8 positions matching TRBD1. V lost 6 bases to trimming and J lost 6 bases; unmatched junction nucleotides: 13. This CDR3 has 15 amino acids. CDR1 is DFQATT, CDR2 SNEGSKA, per germline (reference sequence). CDR3 sequence (DNA): TGCAGTGCCAGCTCCTGGGTGACAGGGGCCAATGAGCAGTTCTTC. This sequence encodes CSASSWVTGANEQFF.

This clonotype has at least ten counts. This chain connects TRBV7-9 to TRBJ2-3, with D perhaps being TRBD1 or TRBD2 (6 bases each). Germline values: CDR1 SEHNR, CDR2 FQNEAQ (reference sequence). The ends were cut back, 5 bases at V and 0 bases at J, with 12 bases in the middle. CDR3 length equals 15 residues. This chain's CDR3 is CASSPPGASTDTQYF. The CDR3 DNA sequence: TGTGCCAGCAGCCCCCCGGGGGCCAGCACAGATACGCAGTATTTT. The full variable domain, with the rest looked up from reference TRBV7-9 and TRBJ2-3, is DTGVSQNPRHKITKRGQNVTFRCDPISEHNRLYWYRQTLGQGPEFLTYFQNEAQLEKSRLLSDRFSAERPKGSFSTLEIQRTEQGDSAMYLCASSPPGASTDTQYFGPGTRLTVL.

This rearrangement joins TRBV4-3 to TRBJ1-1; D perhaps matches TRBD1 (6 bases). Trimming shortened V by 5 bases and J by 7 bases, and 20 bases separated the two germline ends. The V gene's germline CDR1 is LGHNA and CDR2 YSLEER. The length of the CDR3 is 15 residues. DNA of the CDR3: TGCGCCAGCAGCACCTCCAGGGGACCTGGCGTTGAAGCTTTCTTT. It yields the protein CASSTSRGPGVEAFF.

This clonotype was detected a few times. The chain links TRBV7-9 to TRBJ2-7, with 11 bases lining up with TRBD1. This CDR3 is 15 amino acids long. V trimming: 5 bases; J trimming: 3 bases; junction bases outside the gene matches: 6. Germline V lookup: CDR1 SEHNR, CDR2 FQNEAQ (reference sequence). The CDR3, as DNA: TGTGCCAGCAGCCACATCGGGACAGGGGGCTACGAGCAGTACTTC. Translating gives CASSHIGTGGYEQYF.

This clonotype has at least ten counts. This chain joins TRBV27 and TRBJ2-1; 8 bases agree with TRBD1. Germline assignment: CDR1 MNHEY and CDR2 SMNVEV (reference sequence). V lost 2 bases, J lost 6 bases, and 12 bases stayed unmatched. This CDR3 spans 17 amino acids. Here the CDR3 reads CASSLREPGGNVNEQFF. In nucleotides, the CDR3 is TGTGCCAGCAGTTTAAGGGAACCAGGGGGCAATGTCAATGAGCAGTTCTTC.

In this sample, this clonotype turned up a few times. This chain connects TRBV6-6 to TRBJ2-7; weak D call: TRBD1 (6 bases). CDR1 is MNHNY, CDR2 SVGAGI, per germline (reference sequence). V lost 2 bases to trimming and J lost 2 bases, with 16 bases between them. The CDR3 is made up of 16 amino acids. In DNA form, the CDR3 reads TGTGCCAGCAGTTACCTAAAAGGACAGCCCCCCTACGAGCAGTACTTC. Encoded protein: CASSYLKGQPPYEQYF.

This clonotype was picked up many times. The genes are TRBV7-8 and TRBJ2-7; TRBD1 aligns across 8 bases. Germline trimming cut 5 bases from V and 0 bases from J; bases unmatched to any gene: 9. Germline V lookup: CDR1 SGHVS, CDR2 FQNEAQ. There are 16 residues in the CDR3. The CDR3 DNA is TGTGCCAGCAGCGTCGCCGGGACAGGTACCTCCTACGAGCAGTACGTC. The encoded protein is CASSVAGTGTSYEQYV.

Many counts were recorded for this clonotype. The J gene is TRBJ1-6, the V gene TRBV7-9; tentatively, D is TRBD1 (6 bases). The V end lost 4 bases, the J end lost 2 bases, and 12 bases lay between the germline ends. The CDR3 sequence is 16 residues long. The germline gives CDR1 SEHNR, CDR2 FQNEAQ (reference sequence). The CDR3 DNA sequence: TGTGCCAGCAGCTCCCGGACAGCCGCCTATAATTCACCCCTCCACTTT. Translating gives CASSSRTAAYNSPLHF.

This clonotype was seen more than once but under ten times. The chain recombines TRBV29-1 with TRBJ2-5, with D uncertain. In germline, CDR1 is SQVTM, CDR2 ANQGSEA. V was cut by 5 bases and J by 1 base, with 11 bases left in between. The CDR3 spans 13 residues. This CDR3 reads CSVPQRSQETQYF. In DNA form, the CDR3 reads TGCAGCGTTCCACAGAGGTCCCAAGAGACCCAGTACTTC.

V gene TRBV29-1 combines with J gene TRBJ1-2; the D is unclear. With 1 base removed from V and 3 bases from J, the gap between germline ends came to 9 bases. CDR1 and CDR2 (germline): SQVTM, ANQGSEA. This CDR3 region has 13 residues. The CDR3 region has the DNA TGCAGCGTTGAAGGGGAAAGGGACTATGGCTACACCTTC. Protein product: CSVEGERDYGYTF.

This clonotype was detected many times. The chain employs TRBV7-8 and TRBJ1-4, with D possibly being TRBD1 (6 bases). V lost 3 bases and J lost 8, with 16 bases in between. The CDR3 consists of 15 residues. Germline-derived CDR1 and CDR2 are SGHVS and FQNEAQ. The DNA of the CDR3 is TGTGCCAGCAGCTTTCGTCGGGGGGCCGTAGAAAAACTGTTTTTT. Translated, it gives CASSFRRGAVEKLFF.

This rearrangement joins TRBV12-3 or TRBV12-4 to TRBJ1-6, with D unresolved. The V end lost 7 bases, the J end lost 10 bases, and 20 bases lay between the germline ends. CDR3 length equals 15 residues. The CDR3 sequence: CASTRRWREGSPLHF. The CDR3 coding sequence is TGTGCCAGCACCCGGAGGTGGAGGGAGGGATCACCCCTCCACTTT.